This TCR beta chain was sequenced during a study of cytomegalovirus exposure and HLA in healthy donors. Broader study findings: Reports showed the classifier diagnosing cytomegalovirus status with high specificity and sensitivity. Presence/absence analyses supposed approximately even sequencing depth among donors. TCR beta V segments were, for the most part, productive about 87% or about 30% of the time in an earlier analysis.

This CDR3 has 17 residues. Germline CDR1 SEHNR, CDR2 FQNEAQ (reference sequence). Donors likely had unrecorded immune exposures despite being nominally healthy when sampled. A word on this clone: Its antigen is not identified. The junction departs from the called germline gene at one end, perhaps through a read error.

PCR primers comprised 60 Vbeta and 13 Jbeta primers. Clones were sequenced by immunoSEQ multiplex PCR, and TCRdb holds only the in-frame ones, with some missing. The sample has some 150,000 clones, approximately 82% seen once; the top ten hold 2.5% to 4%. The clonotype was recovered from a man aged 35 to 55 in good health and CMV-seronegative. Material: PBMCs. The V and J genes are TRBV7-9 and TRBJ2-5, with TRBD1 as a possible D gene (5 bases). The chain's CDR3 is CSSSFNLDSPLRETQYF. Here the CDR3 DNA reads TGTTCCAGCAGTTTTAACCTCGACAGTCCCCTTAGAGAGACCCAGTACTTC.